The T cell receptor (beta chain) described here comes from a study of tumor-infiltrating lymphocytes in localized non-small cell lung cancer. Study-level information: Each patient gave resected tumor and non-adjacent uninvolved lung tissue.

The length of the CDR3 is 15 residues. V was trimmed by 1 base and J by 4 bases, leaving 13 bases between them. Germline V gene data show CDR1 as LNHNV and CDR2 as YYDKDF (reference sequence). Study-level points and caveats: Higher tumor T cell infiltration than in uninvolved lung was supported by TCRbeta sequencing. IM1 and IM2 tumors showed no difference in T-cell fraction.

Clones were read by immunoSEQ multiplex PCR, and TCRdb kept only the in-frame ones, dropping some. Of tens of thousands of clones detected, 70% to 90% appear once; the ten largest clones hold about 2.1%. This clone was observed a single time. No antigen is known for it. The sequenced sample was lung tumor tissue. V is TRBV15 and J is TRBJ1-2; maybe TRBD1 (5 bases). The receptor was isolated from a human donor with non-small cell lung cancer. The CDR3 spells CATSRGGIISYGYTF. CDR3 bases: TGTGCCACCAGCAGAGGGGGGATTATAAGCTATGGCTACACCTTC.